These 3 T cell receptor beta chains were sequenced from one sample in a study of identical twins. TCRdb fed the 5' RACE reads into MiXCR, producing one record per CDR3 protein. The sample lists roughly 1.6 million distinct CDR3 sequences, under 35% seen once, with about 0.27% in the top ten. The sequenced sample was cord blood. The origin of the receptors is a newborn girl in good health.

This sequence joins TRBV6-1 and TRBJ2-4, with 12 bases matching TRBD1. The J call could be wrong; TRBJ2-7 is a better fit for the DNA end. There are 16 residues in the CDR3. Germline V lookup: CDR1 MNHNS, CDR2 SASEGT. Here the CDR3 DNA reads TGTGCCAGCAGTGAAGCTGGGACAGGGGGCTTGTACGAGCAGTACTTC. This gives the protein CASSEAGTGGLYEQYF.

The sample holds a few counts of this clonotype. The chain is built from TRBV27 and TRBJ2-7; TRBD2 aligns across 9 bases. After removal of 8 bases from V and 0 bases from J, the junction contained 5 bases not matched to a gene. This CDR3 is built from 14 residues. Germline V gene sequence: CDR1 MNHEY, CDR2 SMNVEV (reference sequence). Here the CDR3 reads CASAPTSGSYEQYF. The CDR3 region has the DNA TGTGCCAGCGCCCCGACTAGCGGCTCCTACGAGCAGTACTTC.

This clonotype was seen a handful of times. This chain uses TRBV5-1 with TRBJ2-1; 7 bases map to TRBD1. This CDR3 has 17 amino acids. Looked up from germline, CDR1 is SGHRS and CDR2 is YFSETQ. Unmatched junction bases numbered 13, after V lost 3 bases and J lost 4 bases. CDR3 amino acids: CASSSFLQGRKYNEQFF. CDR3 nucleotides: TGCGCCAGCAGCTCCTTCCTACAGGGGCGGAAATACAATGAGCAGTTCTTC. Full variable domain (outside the CDR3, taken from reference TRBV5-1 and TRBJ2-1): KAGVTQTPRYLIKTRGQQVTLSCSPISGHRSVSWYQQTPGQGLQFLFEYFSETQRNKGNFPGRFSGRQFSNSRSEMNVSTLELGDSALYLCASSSFLQGRKYNEQFFGPGTRLTVL.